This T cell receptor beta chain was recovered during a study of post-analysis software for immune sequencing data. Each TCR beta cDNA library carried unique molecular identifiers. Once about 0.95 to 10 million T cells were used, roughly 0.5 million cDNA molecules resulted. TCRdb passed the PCR reads through MiXCR, listing each CDR3 protein once. The sample includes 750,000 to 950,000 distinct CDR3 sequences, under 60% seen only once; the top ten take around 4.7%. Broader study findings: Elevated frequency relative to controls characterized several TRBV segments in patients, TRBV5-6, TRBV5-1 and TRBV20-1 among them. Patients with multiple sclerosis recorded significantly lower normalized Chao1 diversity than controls, the study found. Same-batch samples co-clustered strongly by F measure.

Turning to this clonotype: Its cognate antigen is unknown.

The germline gives CDR1 SEHNR, CDR2 FQNEAQ (reference sequence). Trimming at V came to 5 bases and at J to 4 bases, leaving 8 bases not matched to a gene. The CDR3 runs to 14 residues. Specimen: blood. This TCR was sampled from a girl aged 10-17 years with multiple sclerosis. The rearrangement joins TRBV7-9 to TRBJ2-7; 7 bases match TRBD2. This CDR3 is CASSHPLAPYEQYF. The CDR3 DNA sequence: TGTGCCAGCAGCCATCCACTAGCGCCGTACGAGCAGTACTTC.